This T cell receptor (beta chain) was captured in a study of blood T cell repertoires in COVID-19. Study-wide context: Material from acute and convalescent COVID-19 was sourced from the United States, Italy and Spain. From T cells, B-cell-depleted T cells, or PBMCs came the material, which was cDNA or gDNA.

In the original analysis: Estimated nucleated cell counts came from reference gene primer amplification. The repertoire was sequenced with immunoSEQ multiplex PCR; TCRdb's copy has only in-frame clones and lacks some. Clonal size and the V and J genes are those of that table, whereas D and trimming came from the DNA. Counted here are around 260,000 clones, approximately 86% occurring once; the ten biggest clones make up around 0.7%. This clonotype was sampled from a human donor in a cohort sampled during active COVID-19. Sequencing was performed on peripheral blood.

CDR3 sequence (DNA): TGTGCCTGGAGTGTAACCCCAGGGGGATTGAACACTGAAGCTTTCTTT. It encodes CAWSVTPGGLNTEAFF. This chain links TRBV30 with TRBJ1-1; 7 bases are a match to TRBD1. Trimming at V came to 0 bases and at J to 0 bases, leaving 7 bases not matched to a gene. Germline CDR1 is GTSNPN and CDR2 is SVGIG (reference sequence). CDR3 length equals 16 residues.